Listed below are T cell receptor beta chains from one sample, sequenced in a study of beta chain features in type 1 diabetes. TCRdb's table, derived via immunoSEQ multiplex PCR, lists solely in-frame clones and lacks some. The top ten clones hold 0.065% to 0.1% of a sample with some 240,000 clones, 16% of them seen once. Sample: naive CD4+ T cells from blood. The receptors here all came from a young man with type 1 diabetes. Both conserved end residues are part of each CDR3. Each record gives: V gene, CDR3 protein.

>TRBV7-8
CASSLVVKQGAGNTDTQYF
>TRBV2
CASTVIASSYNEQFF
>TRBV4-1
CASSQGQVLTDTQYF
>TRBV7-9
CASGYGPGEQFF
>TRBV30
CAWTGTVYHYGYTF
>TRBV2
CASREAGYEQYF
>TRBV30
CAWTQSDTQYF
>TRBV5-1
CASSLTNQETQYF
>TRBV7-6
CASSLASFGLSVETQYF
>TRBV23-1
CASSLETLAGGSDTQYF
>TRBV5-4
CASSSRQGATDTQYF
>TRBV7-9
CASSPRAFGTEAFF
>TRBV10-3
CAISMEHGTDTQYF
>TRBV29-1
CSVDWTSGIQETQYF
>TRBV5-1
CASSPDRVAYNEQFF
>TRBV14
CASSQRTRGGYTF
>TRBV5-1
CASSSTLMETQYF
>TRBV7-2
CGKTGSGSGANVLTF
>TRBV2
CATQGTGGSYEQYF
>TRBV2
CASSDGSLNTEAFF
>TRBV25-1
CASSESDGFYGYTF
>TRBV4-2
CASSQAERYGYTF
>TRBV29-1
CSVERRMNTEAFF
>TRBV30
CAWNPTASGEKLFF
>TRBV29-1
CSVAPRAAYEQYF
>TRBV29-1
CSVLGLAGTRGSYEQYF
>TRBV4-3
CASSQEIPGQGLGNIQYF
>TRBV11-2
CASSLTGYEQYF
>TRBV29-1
CSGRTGGTDTQYF
>TRBV6-6
CASGVEQFF
>TRBV7-8
CASSLAGGRTSPNQETQYF
>TRBV5-1
CASSWAGTSGSYEQFF
>TRBV6-5
CASSTGLGETQYF